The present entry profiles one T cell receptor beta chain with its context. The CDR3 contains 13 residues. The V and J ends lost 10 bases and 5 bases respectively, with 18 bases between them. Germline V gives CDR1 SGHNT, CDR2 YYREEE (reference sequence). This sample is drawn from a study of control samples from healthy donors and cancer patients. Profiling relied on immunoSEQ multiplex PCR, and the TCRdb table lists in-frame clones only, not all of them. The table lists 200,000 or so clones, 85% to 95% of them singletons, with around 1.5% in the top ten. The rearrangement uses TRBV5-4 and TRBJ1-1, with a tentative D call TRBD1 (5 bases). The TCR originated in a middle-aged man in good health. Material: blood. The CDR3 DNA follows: TGTGCCTCATTCATCCGGGGGGGAACTGAAGCTTTCTTT. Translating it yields CASFIRGGTEAFF.